This TCR beta chain is drawn from a study of T cell repertoires in cytomegalovirus infection. Turning to the study itself: It was the public TCR beta signatures that indicated both CMV infection and matching HLA type.

Study findings and constraints: Ex vivo, HLA-C-restricted CMV-specific TCR beta clonotypes prevailed over the rest of the response.

A word on this clonotype: Antigen: not known.

From the reads, TCRdb called clonotypes with MiXCR, one entry per CDR3 protein. The sample contains about 890,000 distinct CDR3 sequences, 30% to 40% of which appear only once. This CDR3 comprises 15 residues. Germline values: CDR1 MNHEY, CDR2 SVGAGI. V was cut by 2 bases and J by 4 bases, with 14 bases left in between. This TCR was sampled from a human donor in good health (CMV status not recorded). Some clones in this sample may be carry-over from other donors' samples. The sample consisted of cultured CD8+ T cells from PBMCs, taken from culture after CMV antigen stimulation. The V call is TRBV6-5, the J call TRBJ1-1; the D gene is possibly TRBD1 (6 bases). CDR3 loop: CASSYRDTLGTEAFF. The CDR3 coding sequence is TGTGCCAGCAGTTACAGGGACACCCTCGGCACTGAAGCTTTCTTT.